What follows are 2 T cell receptor beta chains derived from one specimen sequenced in a study of blood T cell repertoires in COVID-19. TCRdb's table, derived via immunoSEQ multiplex PCR, lists solely in-frame clones and lacks some. The sample has about 140,000 clones, almost 90% seen once. Source material: peripheral blood. Every receptor here comes from a man between 50 and 59 years old with active or convalescent COVID-19.

The rearrangement uses TRBV7-3 and TRBJ1-6; D call uncertain. V was shortened by 0 bases and J by 8 bases, with 11 bases between the two germline ends. CDR3 length: 15 residues. The V gene's germline CDR1 is SGHTA and CDR2 FQGTGA. CDR3 residues: CASSLTSGSYSPLHF. In DNA form, the CDR3 reads TGTGCCAGCAGCTTAACATCTGGCAGTTATTCACCCCTCCACTTT.

The rearrangement uses TRBV3-1 (or the pseudogene TRBV3-2) and TRBJ2-7; 8 bases align to TRBD2. Germline V lookup: CDR1 LGHDT, CDR2 YNNKEL (reference sequence). J gave up 5 bases and V 1 base, and 4 bases lay outside the gene matches. The CDR3 extends over 14 amino acids. The CDR3: CASSQGLLADEQYF. In nucleotides, the CDR3 is TGTGCCAGCAGCCAAGGGTTACTAGCGGACGAGCAGTACTTC.